The present T cell receptor (beta chain) was sequenced within a study of blood T cell repertoires in COVID-19 (TCRdb year 2020). General notes on the study: The collaborator samples originated in the United States, Italy and Spain and spanned the acute and convalescent phases of COVID-19. The prospective study material was composed of cDNA or gDNA derived from T cells, B-cell-depleted T cells, or PBMCs. The dataset comprised deeply sampled blood TCRbeta repertoires from subjects exposed to, actively infected with, or recovered from COVID-19. The repertoires were released in a freely available public database intended as a resource for research on the immune response to SARS-CoV-2. Samples were obtained from the ongoing ImmuneRACE study (first 160 participants) and from over a thousand subjects provided by 6 global collaborators. Sample metadata almost always included a de-identified subject ID, COVID-19 status, age in years and sex. Where available, HLA class I and class II types were obtained from metadata supplied by the sample provider rather than from assay-based typing. The investigation overall reported the following: Clinical and demographic metadata were provided uncurated, with the amount varying by source and participant.

A remark on this clone: The antigen it binds to is not known. No base-level quality is on record; no much larger clone is a single base apart.

The collaborating institutions used their own protocols to collect whole blood in K2EDTA tubes. For TCRbeta analysis, collaborators shipped samples in one of three forms: frozen whole blood, isolated PBMCs, or DNA extracted from either of those sample types. TCRbeta CDR3 regions were amplified from genomic DNA by means of the immunoSEQ Assay, a bias-controlled multiplex PCR. The published analysis was carried out like this. Nucleated cell counts per sample were estimated from amplification of reference gene primers within the assay. To quantify the absolute abundance of each unique TCRbeta CDR3 rearrangement, sequence reads were collapsed and filtered. Productive Simpson clonality was computed per sample as the square root of Simpson's diversity index over productive rearrangements. TCRdb's version of the immuneACCESS table is confined to in-frame rearrangements and falls short of the full clone set. An unresolved V gene accounts for under half of the shortfall where checked; the remainder is of unknown origin. D and trimming were read from the DNA, whereas the V and J calls and clone size are those reported in that table. This sample comprises around 80,000 clones, over 75% of them detected only once. The top ten hold 12% of the sample.

The source of this sequence is a man older than 75 with acute or convalescent COVID-19. The specimen was peripheral blood.

The CDR3 reads CATSDRDSGGEQFF. The sequenced DNA: TGTGCCACCAGTGATCGCGATAGCGGGGGTGAGCAGTTCTTC. This sequence uses TRBV24-1 and TRBJ2-1, and 9 bases in between align with TRBD2. Measured from the cysteine to the phenylalanine, the CDR3 is 14 residues long. Solely the CDR3 DNA is kept, with 42 bases framed from the first base. The germline V gene specifies KGHDR as CDR1 and SFDVKD as CDR2. V ends up 3 bases short and J 9 bases short, with an unmatched junction base count of 5.